The next 10 T cell receptor beta chains were all read from a single sample in a study of shared clonotypes between healthy human individuals. Sequencing was performed with immunoSEQ multiplex PCR; in TCRdb, only in-frame clones are kept and a portion is missing. The sample records over 400,000 clones, about 96% being singletons. The sequenced sample was naive CD4+ T cells sorted from blood. Described subset: CD45RA+ positively selected. The receptors come from a woman aged 30 to 39 in good health.

The chain is built from TRBV2 and TRBJ2-5, with 9 bases aligning to TRBD1. The germline V gene has CDR1 SNHLY and CDR2 FYNNEI. There are 13 residues in the CDR3. V shed 6 bases and J 4 bases; nucleotides not matched to a gene: 3. CDR3 region: CASRADRGETQYF. The CDR3 DNA reads TGTGCCAGCAGAGCGGACAGGGGAGAGACCCAGTACTTC.

The chain is built from TRBV7-9 and TRBJ2-4; D is possibly TRBD2 (6 bases). Trimming cost V 4 bases and J 4 bases, with 14 bases left between them. CDR1 is SEHNR, CDR2 FQNEAQ, per germline (reference sequence). The CDR3 consists of 15 residues. The DNA for the CDR3 is TGTGCCAGCAGCTCATCCGGGACTCCTAAAAACATTCAGTACTTC. Its translation: CASSSSGTPKNIQYF. Full variable domain (remainder filled in from reference TRBV7-9 and TRBJ2-4): DTGVSQNPRHKITKRGQNVTFRCDPISEHNRLYWYRQTLGQGPEFLTYFQNEAQLEKSRLLSDRFSAERPKGSFSTLEIQRTEQGDSAMYLCASSSSGTPKNIQYFGAGTRLSVL.

This chain connects TRBV27 to TRBJ2-3; TRBD2 matches 13 bases. This CDR3 region has 16 residues. Germline values: CDR1 MNHEY, CDR2 SMNVEV (reference sequence). Unmatched junction bases numbered 4, after V lost 5 bases and J lost 2 bases. The CDR3 nucleotides read TGTGCCAGCAGTGAGGGACTAGCGGGATACACAGATACGCAGTATTTT. Protein: CASSEGLAGYTDTQYF.

The chain joins TRBV19 to TRBJ1-2; the match to TRBD1 covers 9 bases. Losses at the gene ends were 6 bases for V and 2 bases for J; bases not matched to a gene: 4. The germline CDR1 and CDR2 sequences are LNHDA and SQIVND (reference sequence). This CDR3 is built from 14 residues. CDR3 region: CASRRQGGNYGYTF. CDR3 nucleotide sequence: TGTGCCAGTAGACGACAGGGGGGAAACTATGGCTACACCTTC.

The gene calls are TRBV5-4 and TRBJ2-2, with 9 bases that match TRBD1. V was pared by 5 bases and J by 3 bases, with 5 bases of the junction left unmatched. CDR1 and CDR2 from the germline V gene are SGHNT and YYREEE (reference sequence). The CDR3 covers 15 residues. The CDR3 region is CASSLRDRDTGELFF. CDR3 nucleotide sequence: TGTGCCAGCAGTCTCCGGGACAGGGACACCGGGGAGCTGTTTTTT.

The J gene is TRBJ1-3, the V gene TRBV7-2, with D possibly TRBD1 on 5 matching bases. V lost 3 bases, J lost 0 bases, and 6 bases lay in between. Germline V gives CDR1 SGHTA, CDR2 FQGNSA. This CDR3 is 14 amino acids long. CDR3 coding DNA: TGTGCCAGCAGCTTGCAGGGCTCTGGAAACACCATATATTTT. Translating it yields CASSLQGSGNTIYF.

The CDR3 protein is CASSPRTENTEAFF. The CDR3 region has the DNA TGTGCCAGCAGCCCGCGGACCGAGAACACTGAAGCTTTCTTT. V and J are TRBV11-1 and TRBJ1-1; D not resolved. The CDR3 sequence is 14 residues long. The germline CDR1 and CDR2 sequences are SGHAT and FQDESV (reference sequence). With 5 bases removed from V and 1 base from J, the gap between germline ends came to 11 bases. Full variable domain (rest looked up from reference TRBV11-1 and TRBJ1-1): EAEVAQSPRYKITEKSQAVAFWCDPISGHATLYWYRQILGQGPELLVQFQDESVVDDSQLPKDRFSAERLKGVDSTLKIQPAELGDSAMYLCASSPRTENTEAFFGQGTRLTVV.

V and J are TRBV2 and TRBJ2-7, with 7 bases that match TRBD2. Germline V lookup: CDR1 SNHLY, CDR2 FYNNEI. The CDR3 consists of 16 residues. With V trimmed by 4 bases and J by 5 bases, 14 bases remained unmatched. In nucleotides, the CDR3 is TGTGCCAGCAGTGCCCACCTAGGGCGGGAGTGGAACGAGCAGTACTTC. Protein product: CASSAHLGREWNEQYF.

The V gene is TRBV4-1, the J gene TRBJ1-1; 9 bases map to TRBD1. V lost 1 base and J lost 0; bases outside the gene matches: 15. Looked up from germline, CDR1 is MGHRA and CDR2 is YSYEKL. This CDR3 has 20 amino acids. CDR3 residues: CASSQASPPLRDRVNTEAFF. CDR3 nucleotides: TGCGCCAGCAGCCAAGCATCCCCCCCGCTCCGGGACAGGGTGAACACTGAAGCTTTCTTT.

The chain has TRBV5-1 and TRBJ2-7; D is possibly TRBD2 (6 bases). V shed 3 bases and J shed 5 bases, with 15 bases lying between them. The germline V gene has CDR1 SGHRS and CDR2 YFSETQ. The CDR3 has 14 residues. CDR3 nucleotide sequence: TGCGCCAGCAGCTGGGGCAGGGAGGCCAACGAGCAGTACTTC. Protein: CASSWGREANEQYF.